The T cell receptor (beta chain) described here comes from a study of regulatory T cells in long-lasting Graves disease. Specified time point: persistent/refractory GD, antithyroid drugs over 5 years with positive TRAb. The TCR library was made from RNA that had been extracted from PBMCs in TRIzol. The patient group derived from an endocrinology department in Xi'an, China. Assembly of TCR beta libraries relied on iRepertoire HTBI primers together with Arm-PCR of CDR3 regions. TCRdb reprocessed the multiplex PCR reads via MiXCR and lists one record per CDR3 protein. The sample includes around 460,000 distinct CDR3 sequences, about a fifth of them seen just once. There are a few counts of this clonotype. The specimen comprised peripheral blood mononuclear cells (PBMCs), sampled when the disease was refractory, from a patient treated with antithyroid drugs. The clonotype comes from a female donor with Graves disease.

In DNA form, the CDR3 reads TGTGCCAGCAGTCCCCGCAGAACCACAGCCAGGGACACTGAAGCTTTCTTT. It is translated as CASSPRRTTARDTEAFF. The chain recombines TRBV12-3 or TRBV12-4 with TRBJ1-1, with a tentative D call TRBD1 (5 bases). Trimming removed 5 bases from V and 3 bases from J, with 22 bases in between. This CDR3 has 17 residues.